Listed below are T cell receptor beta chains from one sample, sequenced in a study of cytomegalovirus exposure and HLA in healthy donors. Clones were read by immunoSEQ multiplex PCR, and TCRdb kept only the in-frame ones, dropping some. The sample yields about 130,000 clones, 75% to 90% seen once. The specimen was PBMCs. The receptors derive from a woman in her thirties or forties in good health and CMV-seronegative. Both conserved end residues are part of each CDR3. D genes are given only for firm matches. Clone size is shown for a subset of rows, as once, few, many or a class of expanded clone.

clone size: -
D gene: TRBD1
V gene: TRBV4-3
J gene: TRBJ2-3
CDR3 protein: CASSQEGTGDFTDTQYF
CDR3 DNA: TGCGCCAGCAGCCAAGAAGGGACAGGGGATTTCACAGATACGCAGTATTTT

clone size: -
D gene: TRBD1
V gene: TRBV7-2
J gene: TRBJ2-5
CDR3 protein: CASSTFPRTGRDQETQYF
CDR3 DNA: TGTGCCAGCAGCACATTTCCTCGGACAGGAAGGGACCAAGAGACCCAGTACTTC

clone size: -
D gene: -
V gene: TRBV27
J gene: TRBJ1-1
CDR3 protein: CASYDRGSEAFF
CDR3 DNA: TGTGCCAGCTACGATAGGGGGTCTGAAGCTTTCTTT

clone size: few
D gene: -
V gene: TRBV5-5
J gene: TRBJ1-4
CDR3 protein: CASSLEGQNNEKLFF
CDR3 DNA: TGTGCCAGCAGCTTGGAAGGACAGAATAATGAAAAACTGTTTTTT

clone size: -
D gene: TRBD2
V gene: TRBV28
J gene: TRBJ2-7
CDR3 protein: CASSVGTSGPYEQYF
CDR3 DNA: TGTGCCAGCAGTGTCGGGACTAGCGGACCCTACGAGCAGTACTTC

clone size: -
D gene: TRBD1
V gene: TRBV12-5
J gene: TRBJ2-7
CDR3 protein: CASERDSHLREQYF
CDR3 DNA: TGTGCTAGTGAACGGGACAGCCATCTCCGCGAGCAGTACTTC

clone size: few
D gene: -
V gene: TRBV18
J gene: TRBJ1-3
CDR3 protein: CASSPYADSGNTIYF
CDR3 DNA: TGTGCCAGCTCACCTTATGCAGATTCTGGAAACACCATATATTTT

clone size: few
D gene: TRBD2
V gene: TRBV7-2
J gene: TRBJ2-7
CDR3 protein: CASSIWGGNSYEQYF
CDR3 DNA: TGTGCCAGCAGCATATGGGGAGGGAATTCCTACGAGCAGTACTTC

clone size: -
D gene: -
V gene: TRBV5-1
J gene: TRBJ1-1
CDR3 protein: CASSLVAGVNTEAFF
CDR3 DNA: TGCGCCAGCAGCTTGGTAGCGGGAGTGAACACTGAAGCTTTCTTT

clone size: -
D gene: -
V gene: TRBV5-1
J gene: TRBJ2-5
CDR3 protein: CASSPGTNQETQYF
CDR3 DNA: TGCGCCAGCAGCCCCGGTACTAACCAAGAGACCCAGTACTTC

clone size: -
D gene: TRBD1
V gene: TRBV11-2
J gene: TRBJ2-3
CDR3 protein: CASSVRDRVTDTQYF
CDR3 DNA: TGTGCCAGCAGCGTCCGGGACAGGGTGACAGATACGCAGTATTTT

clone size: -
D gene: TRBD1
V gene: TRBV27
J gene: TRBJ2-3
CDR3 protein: CASSWDRLRTDTQYF
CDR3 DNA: TGTGCCAGCAGTTGGGACAGGTTGCGAACAGATACGCAGTATTTT

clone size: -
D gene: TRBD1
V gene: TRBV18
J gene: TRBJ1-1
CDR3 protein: CASSPDLRQGATEAFF
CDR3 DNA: TGTGCCAGCTCACCCGATTTACGACAGGGGGCGACTGAAGCTTTCTTT

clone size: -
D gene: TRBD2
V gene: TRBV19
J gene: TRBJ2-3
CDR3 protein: CASSIGLAGGTSSTDTQYF
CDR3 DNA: TGTGCCAGTAGTATCGGCCTAGCGGGAGGGACTTCTAGCACAGATACGCAGTATTTT

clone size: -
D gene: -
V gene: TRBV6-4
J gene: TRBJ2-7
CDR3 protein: CASSVPGSGYEQYF
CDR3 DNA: TGTGCCAGCAGTGTGCCAGGGTCGGGTTACGAGCAGTACTTC

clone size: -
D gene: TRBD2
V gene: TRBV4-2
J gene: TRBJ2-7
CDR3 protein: CASSQDGTSGSDEQYF
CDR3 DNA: TGTGCCAGCAGCCAAGATGGGACTAGCGGGAGCGACGAGCAGTACTTC

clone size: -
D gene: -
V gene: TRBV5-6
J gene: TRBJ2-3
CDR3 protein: CASSSRGAYPAGRTQYF
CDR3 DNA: TGTGCCAGCAGTTCCCGGGGGGCCTATCCAGCCGGCCGTACGCAGTATTTT

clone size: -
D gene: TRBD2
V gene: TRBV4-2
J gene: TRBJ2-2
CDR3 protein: CASSRSGNGNTGELFF
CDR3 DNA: TGTGCCAGCAGCCGCAGCGGGAACGGGAACACCGGGGAGCTGTTTTTT

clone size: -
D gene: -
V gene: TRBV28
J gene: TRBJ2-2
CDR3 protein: CASSYTVQAGELFF
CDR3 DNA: TGTGCCAGCAGCTATACGGTCCAAGCCGGGGAGCTGTTTTTT

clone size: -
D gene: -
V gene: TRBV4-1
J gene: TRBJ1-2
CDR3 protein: CASSQGGRGTRVYGYTF
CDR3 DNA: TGCGCCAGCAGCCAAGGGGGGCGGGGGACTCGGGTCTATGGCTACACCTTC

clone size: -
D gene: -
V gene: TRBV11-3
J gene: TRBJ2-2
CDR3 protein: CASSLSGGTGWTGELFF
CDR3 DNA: TGTGCCAGCAGCTTAAGTGGAGGGACGGGTTGGACCGGGGAGCTGTTTTTT

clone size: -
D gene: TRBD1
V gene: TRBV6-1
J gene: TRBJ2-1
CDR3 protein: CASGQVVVEQFF
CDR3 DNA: TGTGCCAGCGGACAGGTAGTGGTTGAGCAGTTCTTC

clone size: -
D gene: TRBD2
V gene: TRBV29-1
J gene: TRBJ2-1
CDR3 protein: CSVEIGLAGGYNEQFF
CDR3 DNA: TGCAGCGTTGAAATTGGACTAGCGGGAGGTTACAATGAGCAGTTCTTC

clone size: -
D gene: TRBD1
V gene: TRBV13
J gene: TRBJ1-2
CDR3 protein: CASSLGGSGQRPYGYTF
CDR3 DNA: TGTGCCAGCAGCTTAGGCGGCTCGGGACAGCGGCCCTATGGCTACACCTTC

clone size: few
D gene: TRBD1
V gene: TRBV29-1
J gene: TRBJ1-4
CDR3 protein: CSVGTGGNEKLFF
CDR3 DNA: TGCAGCGTTGGTACAGGGGGCAATGAAAAACTGTTTTTT

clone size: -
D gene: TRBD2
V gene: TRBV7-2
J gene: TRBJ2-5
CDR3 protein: CASSLGGEGQTQYF
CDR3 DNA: TGTGCCAGCAGCTTAGGAGGGGAGGGGCAGACCCAGTACTTC

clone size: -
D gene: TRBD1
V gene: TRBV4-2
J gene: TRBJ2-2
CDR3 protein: CASSQEMTGPNTGELFF
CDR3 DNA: TGTGCCAGCAGCCAAGAAATGACAGGGCCGAACACCGGGGAGCTGTTTTTT

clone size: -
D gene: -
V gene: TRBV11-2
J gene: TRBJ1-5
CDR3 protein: CASSQPRTVVQPQHF
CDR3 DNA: TGTGCCAGCAGCCAACCGCGGACAGTCGTTCAGCCCCAGCATTTT

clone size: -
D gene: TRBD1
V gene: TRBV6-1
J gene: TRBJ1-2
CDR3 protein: CASRSRQGINYGYTF
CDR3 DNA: TGTGCCAGCAGATCTCGACAGGGGATTAACTATGGCTACACCTTC

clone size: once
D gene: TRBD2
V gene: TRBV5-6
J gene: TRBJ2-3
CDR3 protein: CASSLGLAGDTQYF
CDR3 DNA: TGTGCCAGCAGCCTGGGACTAGCGGGAGATACGCAGTATTTT

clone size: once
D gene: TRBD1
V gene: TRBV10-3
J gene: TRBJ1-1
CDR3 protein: CAISRGTGDSEAFF
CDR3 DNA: TGTGCCATCAGTAGGGGGACAGGGGACAGTGAAGCTTTCTTT

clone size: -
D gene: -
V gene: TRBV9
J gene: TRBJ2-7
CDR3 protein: CASSVGSTAYEQYF
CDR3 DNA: TGTGCCAGCAGCGTAGGGTCTACCGCCTACGAGCAGTACTTC

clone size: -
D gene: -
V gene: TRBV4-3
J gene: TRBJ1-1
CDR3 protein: CSSSQDPKGGTEAFF
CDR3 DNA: TGCTCCAGCAGCCAAGATCCCAAGGGAGGGACTGAAGCTTTCTTT

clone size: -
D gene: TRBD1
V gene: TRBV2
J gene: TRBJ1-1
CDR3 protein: CASSFRQGMNTEAFF
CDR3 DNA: TGTGCCAGCAGCTTTAGACAGGGGATGAACACTGAAGCTTTCTTT

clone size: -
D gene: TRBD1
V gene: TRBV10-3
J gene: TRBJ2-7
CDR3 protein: CASGGTGGYEQYF
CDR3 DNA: TGTGCGTCAGGGGGGACAGGGGGATACGAGCAGTACTTC

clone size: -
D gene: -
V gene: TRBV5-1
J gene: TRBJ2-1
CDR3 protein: CASSLAGGSNEQFF
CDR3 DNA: TGCGCCAGCAGCTTGGCCGGAGGGAGCAATGAGCAGTTCTTC

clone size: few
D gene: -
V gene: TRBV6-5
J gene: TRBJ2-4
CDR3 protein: CASSLGLKNIQYF
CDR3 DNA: TGTGCCAGCAGCCTGGGCCTAAAAAACATTCAGTACTTC

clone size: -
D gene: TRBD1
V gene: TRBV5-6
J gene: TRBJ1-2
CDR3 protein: CASSYSGTVGGYTF
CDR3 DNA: TGTGCCAGCAGTTACTCCGGGACAGTCGGAGGCTACACCTTC

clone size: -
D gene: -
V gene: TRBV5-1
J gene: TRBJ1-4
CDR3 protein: CASSPLDSGEKLFF
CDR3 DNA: TGCGCCAGCAGCCCTTTGGACAGCGGAGAAAAACTGTTTTTT

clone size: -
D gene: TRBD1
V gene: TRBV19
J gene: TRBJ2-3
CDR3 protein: CASSMRDRGSTDTQYF
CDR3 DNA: TGTGCCAGTAGTATGCGGGACAGGGGGAGCACAGATACGCAGTATTTT

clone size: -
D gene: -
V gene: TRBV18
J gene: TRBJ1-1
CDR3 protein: CASSNIRDTEAFF
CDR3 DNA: TGTGCCAGCTCTAATATCAGGGACACTGAAGCTTTCTTT

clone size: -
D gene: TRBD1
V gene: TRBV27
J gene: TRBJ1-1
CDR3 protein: CASSSGGQGYTEAFF
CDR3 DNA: TGTGCCAGCAGTTCCGGCGGACAGGGCTACACTGAAGCTTTCTTT

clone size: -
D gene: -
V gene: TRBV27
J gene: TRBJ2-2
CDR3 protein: CASSILRTGELFF
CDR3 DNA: TGTGCCAGCAGTATTCTTCGTACCGGGGAGCTGTTTTTT

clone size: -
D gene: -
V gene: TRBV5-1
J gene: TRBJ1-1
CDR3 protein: CASSGQGMNTEAFF
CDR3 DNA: TGCGCCAGCAGCGGGCAGGGGATGAACACTGAAGCTTTCTTT

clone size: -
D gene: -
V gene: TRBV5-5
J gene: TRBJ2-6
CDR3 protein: CASSSGASGANVLTF
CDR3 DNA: TGTGCCAGCAGCTCTGGGGCTTCTGGGGCCAACGTCCTGACTTTC

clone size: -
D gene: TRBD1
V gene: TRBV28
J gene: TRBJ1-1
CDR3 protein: CASRFQPGQGIWVRFLNTEAFF
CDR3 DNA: TGTGCCAGCAGATTCCAACCGGGACAGGGAATCTGGGTGAGATTCCTGAACACTGAAGCTTTCTTT

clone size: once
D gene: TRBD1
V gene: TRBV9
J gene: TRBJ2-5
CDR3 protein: CASSHRDRGQETQYF
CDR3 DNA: TGTGCCAGCAGCCACCGGGACAGGGGACAAGAGACCCAGTACTTC

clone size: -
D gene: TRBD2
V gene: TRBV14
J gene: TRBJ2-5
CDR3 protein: CASSQGARGLAGVGETQYF
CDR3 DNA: TGTGCCAGCAGCCAAGGGGCTCGGGGACTAGCGGGAGTAGGAGAGACCCAGTACTTC

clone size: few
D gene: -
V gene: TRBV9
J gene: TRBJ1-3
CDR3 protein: CASSVDPGVAFSGNTIYF
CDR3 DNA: TGTGCCAGCAGCGTAGATCCCGGGGTCGCCTTCTCTGGAAACACCATATATTTT

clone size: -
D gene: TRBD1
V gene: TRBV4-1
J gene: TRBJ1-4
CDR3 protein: CASSQRAGGQAKTTNEKLFF
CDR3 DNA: TGCGCCAGCAGCCAAAGGGCCGGGGGACAGGCCAAAACAACTAATGAAAAACTGTTTTTT

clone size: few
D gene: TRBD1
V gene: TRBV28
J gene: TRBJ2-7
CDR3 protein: CASSPIRDSYEQYF
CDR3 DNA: TGTGCCAGCAGCCCTATCCGGGACAGCTACGAGCAGTACTTC

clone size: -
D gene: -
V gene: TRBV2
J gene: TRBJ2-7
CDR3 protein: CASRGGLAYEQYF
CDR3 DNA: TGTGCCAGCAGGGGGGGATTAGCCTACGAGCAGTACTTC

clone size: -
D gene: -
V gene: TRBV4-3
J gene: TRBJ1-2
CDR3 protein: CASSQERQGYGYTF
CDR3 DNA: TGCGCCAGCAGCCAAGAAAGGCAGGGATATGGCTACACCTTC

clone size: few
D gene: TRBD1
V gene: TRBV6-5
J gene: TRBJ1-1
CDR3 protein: CASSSDRRGTEAFF
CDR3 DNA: TGTGCCAGCAGTTCGGACAGGAGGGGGACTGAAGCTTTCTTT

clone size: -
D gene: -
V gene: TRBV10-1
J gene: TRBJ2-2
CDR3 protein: CASSFCRGAGELFF
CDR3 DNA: TGCGCCAGCAGCTTTTGCAGGGGGGCCGGGGAGCTGTTTTTT